This T cell receptor beta chain was documented in a study of T cells after yellow fever vaccination. This clonotype was detected a few times. Its antigen is unknown. 5'RACE template switching added a universal primer site and UMIs to TCR cDNA. From the 5' RACE reads, TCRdb called clonotypes with MiXCR, one entry per CDR3 protein. Among 150,000 to 200,000 distinct CDR3 sequences listed, about 6% were seen once. The trim removed 7 bases at V and 5 bases at J, leaving 6 bases unmatched. CDR3 length: 14 residues. Germline lookup yields CDR1 WSHSY and CDR2 SAAADI. Findings and limits, study-wide: Although most clonotypes did not, a small share appeared in both CD4 and CD8 compartments. Most primary-vaccination clones reappeared after the booster (about 95% CD4, roughly 88% CD8). Though it reached lower strength, the secondary response hit its peak faster, day 5 versus 15.

The V call is TRBV10-2, the J call TRBJ2-3, with TRBD1 matching over 10 bases. The sample consisted of CD4+ T cells sorted from PBMCs, taken on the day of the first yellow fever vaccination. The TCR was taken from a man aged 18 to 29 who received the YFV17D yellow fever vaccine. CDR3 coding DNA: TGCGCCAGCAAAATGGACAGGGGGAAAGATACGCAGTATTTT. It encodes CASKMDRGKDTQYF.